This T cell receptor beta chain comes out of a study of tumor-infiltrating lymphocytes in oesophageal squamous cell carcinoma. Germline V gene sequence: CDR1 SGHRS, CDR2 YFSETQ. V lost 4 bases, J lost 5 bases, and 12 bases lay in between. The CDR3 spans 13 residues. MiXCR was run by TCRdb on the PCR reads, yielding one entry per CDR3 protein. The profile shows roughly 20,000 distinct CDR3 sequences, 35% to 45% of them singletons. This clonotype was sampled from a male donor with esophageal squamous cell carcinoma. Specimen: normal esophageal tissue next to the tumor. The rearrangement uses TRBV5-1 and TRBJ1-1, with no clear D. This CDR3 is CASSPKHLTEAFF. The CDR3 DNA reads TGCGCCAGCAGCCCCAAACACTTGACTGAAGCTTTCTTT.